Detailed here is one T cell receptor beta chain. The CDR3 totals 12 residues. V lost 3 bases, J lost 0 bases, and 5 bases lay in between. In germline, CDR1 is DFQATT, CDR2 SNEGSKA (reference sequence). Negative isolation was used for CD8+ and CD4+ T cells and FACS enrichment for TEMRA cells. The sample comes from a study of CD8 T cells in Susac syndrome. Random-hexamer reverse transcription was applied to roughly 0.5 to 1 ug RNA. TCRdb analysed the immunoSEQ multiplex PCR reads with MiXCR anew, one entry per CDR3 protein. The sample has 170,000 or so distinct CDR3 sequences, approximately 95% seen once.

The TCR comes from a human donor with Susac syndrome. The chain links TRBV20-1 to TRBJ2-5; D is unresolved. The sample taken for sequencing was CD4+ T cells from PBMCs. CDR3 bases: TGCAGTGCTAGCTATTACCAAGAGACCCAGTACTTC. Translating gives CSASYYQETQYF.